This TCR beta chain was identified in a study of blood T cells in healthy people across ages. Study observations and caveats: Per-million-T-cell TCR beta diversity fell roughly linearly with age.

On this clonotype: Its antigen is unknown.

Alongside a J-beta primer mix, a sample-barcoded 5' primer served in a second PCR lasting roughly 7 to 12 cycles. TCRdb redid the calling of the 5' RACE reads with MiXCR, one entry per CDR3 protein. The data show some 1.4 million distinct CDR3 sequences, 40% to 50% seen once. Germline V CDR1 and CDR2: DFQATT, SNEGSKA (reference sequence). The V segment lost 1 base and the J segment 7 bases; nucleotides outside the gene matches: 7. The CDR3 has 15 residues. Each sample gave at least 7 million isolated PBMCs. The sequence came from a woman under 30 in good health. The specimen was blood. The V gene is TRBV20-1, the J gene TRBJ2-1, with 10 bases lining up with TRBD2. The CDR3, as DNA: TGCAGTGCTAGAGTAAAAGCGGGAGGGAATAATGAGCAGTTCTTC. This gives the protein CSARVKAGGNNEQFF.